The sequence of this TCR beta chain was determined in a study of vaccination and CD4 T cells after COVID-19. The treatment: roughly ten-day PBMC culture with coronavirus spike peptide pools or control peptides (ViraFEST assay). Cultured CD4+ T cell DNA was sequenced using the Oncomine TCR Beta short-read assay. TCRdb re-derived calls from the PCR reads in MiXCR, one entry per CDR3 protein. The data show roughly 14,000 distinct CDR3 sequences, under 45% seen once. As to this clonotype: Its antigen is currently unknown.

The CDR3 is made up of 14 amino acids. The V end was cut by 4 bases, the J end by 2 bases, with 11 bases between. Germline V gene data show CDR1 as SNHLY and CDR2 as FYNNEI. This sequence originates from a human donor with COVID-19. This rearrangement joins TRBV2 to TRBJ1-2, with D possibly being TRBD1 (6 bases). Sequenced sample: cultured CD4+ T cells from blood. In DNA form, the CDR3 reads TGTGCCAGCAGTGGACAGGTAGCCAACTATGGCTACACCTTC. Amino acid sequence: CASSGQVANYGYTF.